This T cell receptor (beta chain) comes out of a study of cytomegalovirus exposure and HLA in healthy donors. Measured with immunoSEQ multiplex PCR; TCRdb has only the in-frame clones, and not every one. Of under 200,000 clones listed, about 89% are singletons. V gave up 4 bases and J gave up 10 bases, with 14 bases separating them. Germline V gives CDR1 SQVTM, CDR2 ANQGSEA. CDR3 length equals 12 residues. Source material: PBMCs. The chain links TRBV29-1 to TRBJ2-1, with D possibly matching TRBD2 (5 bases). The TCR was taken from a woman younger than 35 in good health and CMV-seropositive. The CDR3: CSVVPRTGEQFF. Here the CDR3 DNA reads TGCAGCGTTGTCCCCAGGACGGGAGAGCAGTTCTTC.